This TCR beta chain was identified during a study of glioma-infiltrating T cells. Study-wide points: Gliomas, especially low-grade, showed above-expected tissue-blood divergence; non-neoplastic patients showed below.

Many counts were recorded for this clonotype. Its antigen is unknown. Using RNA template, CDR3s of TCR alpha and beta were amplified with iRepertoire arm-PCR. Tissue mRNA or PBMC total RNA, roughly 100-400 ng, went into one-step reverse transcription and amplification. Via MiXCR, TCRdb re-called the multiplex PCR reads, giving one row per CDR3 protein. The table includes some 190,000 distinct CDR3 sequences, 32% detected once. Germline lookup yields CDR1 MGHRA and CDR2 YSYEKL. Trimming pared 1 base from V and 2 bases from J, leaving 9 bases between. The CDR3 is made up of 14 amino acids. The sequence derives from a human donor with low-grade glioma or glioblastoma, undergoing nonglioma brain surgery, or in good health (not recorded which). The sequenced sample consisted of glioma tissue, nonneoplastic brain tissue, or PBMCs (not recorded which). The chain couples TRBV4-1 to TRBJ2-7; D gene uncertain. The CDR3 DNA is TGCGCCAGCAGCCAAGCCCGTAACCCCTACGAGCAGTACTTC. Its translation: CASSQARNPYEQYF.